What follows are 2 T cell receptor beta chains derived from one specimen sequenced in a study of blood T cell repertoires in COVID-19. TCRdb's copy holds only in-frame clones and misses some; the assay was immunoSEQ multiplex PCR. The sample lists about 240,000 clones, 70% to 90% occurring once. Sequences were obtained from peripheral blood. The origin of the receptors is a man aged 55 to 70 with acute or convalescent COVID-19.

The V call is TRBV2, the J call TRBJ2-7; the match to TRBD2 covers 11 bases. Trimming took 7 bases from V and 6 from J; bases not matched to a gene: 14. This CDR3 region has 16 residues. Looked up from germline, CDR1 is SNHLY and CDR2 is FYNNEI. The chain's CDR3 is CASKGRVASGRSEQYF. The CDR3 DNA reads as TGTGCCAGCAAGGGGCGGGTGGCTAGCGGGAGGAGCGAGCAGTACTTC.

The chain's CDR3 is CASSLVGGSVDTEAFF. As DNA, the CDR3 is TGCGCCAGCAGCTTGGTAGGAGGATCGGTGGACACTGAAGCTTTCTTT. V usage is TRBV5-1 and J usage is TRBJ1-1; D not certain. The V end was cut by 0 bases, the J end by 3 bases, with 15 bases between. Germline V gene sequence: CDR1 SGHRS, CDR2 YFSETQ. The CDR3 extends over 16 amino acids.